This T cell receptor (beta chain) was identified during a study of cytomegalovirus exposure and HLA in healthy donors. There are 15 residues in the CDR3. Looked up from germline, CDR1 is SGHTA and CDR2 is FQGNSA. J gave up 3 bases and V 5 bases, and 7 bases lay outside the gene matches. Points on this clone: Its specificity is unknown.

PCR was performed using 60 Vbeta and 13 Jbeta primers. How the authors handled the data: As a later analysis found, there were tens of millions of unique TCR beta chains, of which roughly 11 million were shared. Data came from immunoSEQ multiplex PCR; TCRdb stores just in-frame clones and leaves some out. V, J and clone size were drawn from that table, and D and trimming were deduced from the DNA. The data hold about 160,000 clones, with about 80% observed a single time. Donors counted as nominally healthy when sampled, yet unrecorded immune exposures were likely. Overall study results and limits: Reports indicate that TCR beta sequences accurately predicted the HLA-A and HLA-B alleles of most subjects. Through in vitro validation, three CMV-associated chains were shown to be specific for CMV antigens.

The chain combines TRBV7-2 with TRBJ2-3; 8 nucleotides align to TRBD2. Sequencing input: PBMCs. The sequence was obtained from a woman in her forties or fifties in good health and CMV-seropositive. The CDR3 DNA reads TGTGCCAGCAGCCCCCGGGGGGGCCGGACAGATACGCAGTATTTT. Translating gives CASSPRGGRTDTQYF.